A selection of T cell receptor beta chains follows, all from one sample in a study of CD8 T cells in ankylosing spondylitis. TCRdb independently ran MiXCR on the 5' RACE reads; one entry per CDR3 protein. This table holds more than 400,000 distinct CDR3 sequences, roughly 5.3% found once. The sample comprised blood, either unsorted or a sorted T cell fraction (not recorded which). These receptor sequences come from a male donor with ankylosing spondylitis. Both conserved end residues are part of each CDR3. A D gene is named only where the DNA matches it firmly. Clone size is stated in some rows and not others, as once, few, many or a class when expanded.

V,size,D,J,CDR3,DNA
TRBV4-3,many,NA,TRBJ1-6,CASSQDWGRTPYRRPLHF,TGCGCCAGCAGCCAAGATTGGGGTCGGACACCGTATAGGAGGCCCCTCCACTTT
TRBV12-3/TRBV12-4,many,NA,TRBJ1-1,CASSLATLQTEAFF,TGTGCCAGCAGTTTAGCGACGTTACAGACTGAAGCTTTCTTT
TRBV18,many,TRBD1,TRBJ1-6,CASSSSGGNSPLHF,TGTGCCAGCTCATCGTCAGGGGGTAACTCACCCCTCCACTTT
TRBV6-2/TRBV6-3,many,NA,TRBJ1-2,CASSYPAGLTDGYTF,TGTGCCAGCAGTTACCCGGCCGGATTGACGGATGGCTACACCTTC
TRBV10-3,many,TRBD1,TRBJ1-1,CAISRQGGETEAFF,TGTGCCATCAGCCGACAGGGGGGGGAGACTGAAGCTTTCTTT
TRBV5-1,many,TRBD2,TRBJ2-1,CASSWGTGTRAFQFF,TGCGCCAGCAGCTGGGGGACCGGGACTAGAGCTTTTCAGTTCTTC
TRBV5-1,few,NA,TRBJ2-1,CASKIWERSYNEQFF,TGCGCCAGCAAGATCTGGGAGAGAAGTTACAATGAGCAGTTCTTC
TRBV20-1,few,NA,TRBJ2-7,CSAREGARLYEQYF,TGCAGTGCTAGAGAGGGGGCGCGGTTATACGAGCAGTACTTC
TRBV11-1,many,NA,TRBJ2-3,CASGRSGDTQYF,TGTGCCAGTGGAAGGAGTGGAGATACGCAGTATTTT
TRBV6-1,many,NA,TRBJ2-2,CASREGPNRIGELFF,TGTGCCAGCAGGGAGGGTCCCAATAGAATCGGGGAGCTGTTTTTT
TRBV5-1,many,NA,TRBJ2-5,CASSGSRETQYF,TGCGCCAGCAGCGGGAGTAGAGAGACCCAGTACTTC
TRBV6-1,NA,NA,TRBJ2-5,CASRVPGVRGTQYF,TGTGCCAGCAGGGTCCCGGGAGTCCGGGGGACCCAGTACTTC
TRBV29-1,many,TRBD2,TRBJ2-7,CSGGLAGGEQYF,TGCAGCGGGGGACTAGCGGGAGGAGAGCAGTACTTC
TRBV11-1,NA,NA,TRBJ1-2,CASKPYLGGSYGYTF,TGTGCCAGCAAACCATACCTGGGAGGGAGCTATGGCTACACCTTC
TRBV7-9,many,NA,TRBJ2-7,CASSFDGGNEQYF,TGTGCCAGCAGCTTTGATGGGGGAAACGAGCAGTACTTC